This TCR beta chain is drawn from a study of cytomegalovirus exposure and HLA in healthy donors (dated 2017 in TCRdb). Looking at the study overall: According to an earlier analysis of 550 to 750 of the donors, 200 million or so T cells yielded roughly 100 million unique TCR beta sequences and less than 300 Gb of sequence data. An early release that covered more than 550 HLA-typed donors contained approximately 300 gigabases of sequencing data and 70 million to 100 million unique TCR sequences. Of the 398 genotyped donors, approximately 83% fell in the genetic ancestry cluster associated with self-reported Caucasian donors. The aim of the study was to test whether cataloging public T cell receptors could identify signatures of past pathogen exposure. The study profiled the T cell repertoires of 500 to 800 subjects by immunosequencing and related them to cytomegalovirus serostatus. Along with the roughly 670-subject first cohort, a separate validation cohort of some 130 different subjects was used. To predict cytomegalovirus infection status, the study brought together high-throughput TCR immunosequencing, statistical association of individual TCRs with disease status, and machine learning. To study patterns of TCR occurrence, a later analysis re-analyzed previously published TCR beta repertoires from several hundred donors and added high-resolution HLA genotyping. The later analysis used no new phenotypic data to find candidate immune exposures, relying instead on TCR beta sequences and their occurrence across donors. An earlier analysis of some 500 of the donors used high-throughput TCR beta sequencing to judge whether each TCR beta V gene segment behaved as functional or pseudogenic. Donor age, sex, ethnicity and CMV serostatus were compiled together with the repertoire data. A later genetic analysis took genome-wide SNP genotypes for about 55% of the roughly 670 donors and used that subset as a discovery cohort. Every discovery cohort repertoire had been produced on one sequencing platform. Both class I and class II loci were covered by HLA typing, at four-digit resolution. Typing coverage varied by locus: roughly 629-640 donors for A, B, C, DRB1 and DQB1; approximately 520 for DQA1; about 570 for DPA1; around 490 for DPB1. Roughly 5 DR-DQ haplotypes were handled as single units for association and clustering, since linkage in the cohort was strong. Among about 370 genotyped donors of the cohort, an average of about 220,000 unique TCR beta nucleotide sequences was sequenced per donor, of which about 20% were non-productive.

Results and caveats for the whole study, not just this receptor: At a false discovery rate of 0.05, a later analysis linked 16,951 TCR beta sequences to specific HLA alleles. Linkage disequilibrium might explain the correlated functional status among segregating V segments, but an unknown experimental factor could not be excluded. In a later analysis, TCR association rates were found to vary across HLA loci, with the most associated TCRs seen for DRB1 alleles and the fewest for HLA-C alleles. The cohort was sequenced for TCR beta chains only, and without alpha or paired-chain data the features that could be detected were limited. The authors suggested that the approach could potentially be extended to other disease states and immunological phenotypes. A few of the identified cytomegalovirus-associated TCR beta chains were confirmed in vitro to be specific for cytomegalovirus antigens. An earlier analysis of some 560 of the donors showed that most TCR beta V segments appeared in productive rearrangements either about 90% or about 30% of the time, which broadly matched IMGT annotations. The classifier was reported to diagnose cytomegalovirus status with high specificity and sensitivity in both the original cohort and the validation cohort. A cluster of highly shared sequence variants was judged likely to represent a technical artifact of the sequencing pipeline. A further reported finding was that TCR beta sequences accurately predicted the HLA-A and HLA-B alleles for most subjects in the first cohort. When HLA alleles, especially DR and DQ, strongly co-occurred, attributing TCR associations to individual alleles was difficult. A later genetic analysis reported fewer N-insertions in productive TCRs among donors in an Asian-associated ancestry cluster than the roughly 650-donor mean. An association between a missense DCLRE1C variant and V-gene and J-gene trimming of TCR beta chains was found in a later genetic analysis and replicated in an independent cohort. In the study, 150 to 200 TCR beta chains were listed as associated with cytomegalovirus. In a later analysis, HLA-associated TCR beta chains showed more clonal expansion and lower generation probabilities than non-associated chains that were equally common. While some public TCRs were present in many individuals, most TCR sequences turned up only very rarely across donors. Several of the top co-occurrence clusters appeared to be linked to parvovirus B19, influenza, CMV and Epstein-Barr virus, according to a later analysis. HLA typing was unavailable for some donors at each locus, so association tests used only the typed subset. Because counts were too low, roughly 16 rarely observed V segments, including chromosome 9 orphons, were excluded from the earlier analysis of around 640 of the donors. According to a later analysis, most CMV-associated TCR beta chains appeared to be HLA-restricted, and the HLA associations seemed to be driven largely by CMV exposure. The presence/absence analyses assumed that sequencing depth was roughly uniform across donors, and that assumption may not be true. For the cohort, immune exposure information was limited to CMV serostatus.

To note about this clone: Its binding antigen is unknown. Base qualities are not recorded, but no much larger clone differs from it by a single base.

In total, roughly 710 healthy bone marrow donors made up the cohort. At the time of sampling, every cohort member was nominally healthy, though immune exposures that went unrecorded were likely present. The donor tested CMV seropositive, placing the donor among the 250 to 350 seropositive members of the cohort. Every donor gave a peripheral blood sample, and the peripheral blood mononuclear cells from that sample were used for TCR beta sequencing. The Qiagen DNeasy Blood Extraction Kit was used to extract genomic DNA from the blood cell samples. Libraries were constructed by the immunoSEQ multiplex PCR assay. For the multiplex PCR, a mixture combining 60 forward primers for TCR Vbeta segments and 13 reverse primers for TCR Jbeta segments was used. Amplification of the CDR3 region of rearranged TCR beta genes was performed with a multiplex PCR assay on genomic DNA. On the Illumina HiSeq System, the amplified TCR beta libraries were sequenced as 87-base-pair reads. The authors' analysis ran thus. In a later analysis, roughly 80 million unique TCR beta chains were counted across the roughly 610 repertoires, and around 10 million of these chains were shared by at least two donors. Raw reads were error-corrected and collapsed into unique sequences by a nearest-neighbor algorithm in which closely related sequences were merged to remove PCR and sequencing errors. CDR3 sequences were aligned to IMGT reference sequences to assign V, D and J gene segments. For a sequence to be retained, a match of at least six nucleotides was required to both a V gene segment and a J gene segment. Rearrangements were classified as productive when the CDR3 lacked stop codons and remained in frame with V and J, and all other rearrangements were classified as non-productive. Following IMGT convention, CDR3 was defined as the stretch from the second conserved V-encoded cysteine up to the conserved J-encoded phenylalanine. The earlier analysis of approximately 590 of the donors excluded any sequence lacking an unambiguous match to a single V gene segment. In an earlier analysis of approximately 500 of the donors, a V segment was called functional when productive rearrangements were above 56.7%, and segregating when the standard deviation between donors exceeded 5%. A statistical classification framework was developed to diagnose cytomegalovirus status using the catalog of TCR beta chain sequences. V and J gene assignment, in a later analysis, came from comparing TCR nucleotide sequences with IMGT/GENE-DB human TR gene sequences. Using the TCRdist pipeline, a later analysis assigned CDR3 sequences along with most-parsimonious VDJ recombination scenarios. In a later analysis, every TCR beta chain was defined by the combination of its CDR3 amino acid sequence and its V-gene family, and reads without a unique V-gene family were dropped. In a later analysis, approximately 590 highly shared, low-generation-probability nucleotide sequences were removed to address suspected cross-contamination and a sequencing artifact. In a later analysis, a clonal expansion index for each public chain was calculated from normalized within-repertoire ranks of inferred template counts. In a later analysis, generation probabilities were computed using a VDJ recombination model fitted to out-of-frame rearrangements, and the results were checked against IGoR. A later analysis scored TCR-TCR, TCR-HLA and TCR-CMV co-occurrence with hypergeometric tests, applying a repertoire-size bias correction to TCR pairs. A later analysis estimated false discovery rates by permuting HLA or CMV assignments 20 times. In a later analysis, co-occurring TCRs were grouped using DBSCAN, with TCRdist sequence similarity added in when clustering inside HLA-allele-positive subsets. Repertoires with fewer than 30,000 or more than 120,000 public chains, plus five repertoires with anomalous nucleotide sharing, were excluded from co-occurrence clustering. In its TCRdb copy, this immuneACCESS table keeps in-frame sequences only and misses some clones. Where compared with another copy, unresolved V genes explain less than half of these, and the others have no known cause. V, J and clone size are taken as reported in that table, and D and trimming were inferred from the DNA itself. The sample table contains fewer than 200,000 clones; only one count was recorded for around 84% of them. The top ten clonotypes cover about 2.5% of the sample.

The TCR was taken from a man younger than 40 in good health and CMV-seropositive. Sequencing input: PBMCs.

The DNA is TGCGCCAGCAGTGATGAGGGACTAGCAGCAGTTAGCACAGATACGCAGTATTTT. This yields the protein CASSDEGLAAVSTDTQYF. The chain uses TRBV10-2 and TRBJ2-3; 9 junctional bases match TRBD2. Germline trimming: 3 bases from V, 0 bases from J; junction bases outside gene matches: 10. CDR1 is given as WSHSY and CDR2 as SAAADI, both from the germline V gene. Its CDR3 holds 18 amino acids, cysteine through phenylalanine. The read is trimmed to its CDR3 DNA, 54 bases read in frame from base 1.